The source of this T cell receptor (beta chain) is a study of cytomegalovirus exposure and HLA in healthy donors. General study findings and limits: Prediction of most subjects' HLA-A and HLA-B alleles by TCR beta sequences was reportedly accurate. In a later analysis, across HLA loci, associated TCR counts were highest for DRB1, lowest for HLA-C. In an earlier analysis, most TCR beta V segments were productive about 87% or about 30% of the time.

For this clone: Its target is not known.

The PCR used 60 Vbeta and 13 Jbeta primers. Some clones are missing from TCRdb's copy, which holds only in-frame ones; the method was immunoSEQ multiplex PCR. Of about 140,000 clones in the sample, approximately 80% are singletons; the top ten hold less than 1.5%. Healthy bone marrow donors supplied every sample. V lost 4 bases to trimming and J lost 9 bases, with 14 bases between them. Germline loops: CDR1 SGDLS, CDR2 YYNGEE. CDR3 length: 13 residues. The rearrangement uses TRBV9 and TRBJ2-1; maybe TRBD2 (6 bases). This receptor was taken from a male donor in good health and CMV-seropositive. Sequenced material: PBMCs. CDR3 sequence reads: CASSLGLGGEQFF. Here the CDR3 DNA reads TGTGCCAGCAGCCTGGGTTTGGGGGGTGAGCAGTTCTTC.